The entry below gives a single TCR beta chain sequence along with its context. No antigen is known for it. No much larger clone exists at a distance of one base, and base qualities are not known. RNA was extracted with the RNeasy kit and roughly 0.5 to 1 ug was reverse transcribed using random hexamers. TCR beta CDR3 regions were amplified with the immunoSEQ multiplex PCR assay covering 54 Vbeta and 13 Jbeta segments. PCR amplification bias was corrected using a synthetic template baseline for primer optimization and computational correction. Concerning the study's data processing: Reads were annotated to V, D and J genes per IMGT and analyzed with immunoSEQ Analyzer, keeping only productive sequences. To calculate clonality, Shannon entropy was normalized by log2 of the number of productive unique sequences and then subtracted from one. For each patient and control, public and private clones were evaluated among the 100 most prevalent clones. Susac-specific clones were defined as absent from healthy and MS cohorts, over a thousand published viral clones and other ImmuneACCESS disease sequences. TCRdb handled the public reads itself, with Q25 trimming in fastp and clone calling in MiXCR, and kept productive beta chains. Here each entry gathers all rows of one CDR3 protein and keeps the most common genes and DNA. The V and J calls were determined by TCRdb, not by the authors. In this sample the table shows some 120,000 distinct CDR3 sequences, 90% to 95% of which occur a single time. Approximately 0.12% of the sample lies in the top ten.

This entry belongs to a study of CD8 T cells in Susac syndrome (dated by TCRdb to the late 2010s). Turning to the overall study: The study used repertoire sequencing to test whether antigen drove CD8+ T cell activation and differentiation in Susac syndrome.

Peripheral blood CD8+ and CD4+ T cells from healthy donors, Susac syndrome patients and multiple sclerosis patients were profiled by high-throughput TCR beta sequencing. Healthy donors were included as age- and sex-matched controls. CD8+ TEMRA cells were enriched by FACS, while bulk CD8+ and CD4+ T cells were purified by magnetic negative isolation. Blood was drawn into EDTA tubes, processed within 24 hours, and PBMCs were isolated by density gradient centrifugation. PBMCs intended for TCR sequencing were cryopreserved in liquid nitrogen and were subsequently thawed in a 37 degrees C water bath. A purity of at least 90% was achieved for sorted or isolated CD4+, CD8+ and CD8+ TEMRA cells. Study-level results and caveats: The study acknowledged that relatively few individuals were included in the TCR sequencing and HLA analysis.

Between the V and J ends, shortened by 4 bases and 1 base respectively, the junction contains 10 bases. Including cysteine and phenylalanine, the CDR3 has 13 amino acids. This entry keeps only the CDR3 DNA: 39 bases, framed from base 1. CDR1 SQVTM and CDR2 ANQGSEA were looked up in the germline V gene. The chain is assembled from TRBV29-1 and TRBJ2-5; no D gene is confidently identified. The sequence derives from a human donor in good health. The source material was CD4+ T cells from PBMCs. This receptor carries the CDR3 CSVAGRFQETQYF. The DNA is TGCAGCGTTGCCGGACGGTTCCAAGAGACCCAGTACTTC.